A selection of T cell receptor beta chains follows, all from one sample in a study of cytomegalovirus exposure and HLA in healthy donors. Sequenced by immunoSEQ multiplex PCR; TCRdb stores in-frame clones only, minus some. The data hold 120,000 to 150,000 clones, with 82% observed a single time. Sequenced sample: PBMCs. The receptor source for this set is a male donor in good health and CMV-seronegative. CDR3s include the opening cysteine and the closing phenylalanine or tryptophan. D genes are given only for firm matches. Only some rows state a clone size, as once, few, many or a class for expanded clones.

TRBV2	NA	TRBJ2-7	NA	CASILAGYEQYF	NA
TRBV5-6	NA	TRBJ1-4	NA	CASSLAITATNEKLFF	TGTGCCAGCAGCTTGGCCATTACAGCAACTAATGAAAAACTGTTTTTT
TRBV5-4	TRBD2	TRBJ2-7	NA	CASSFAGLAGGSSYEQYF	TGTGCCAGCAGCTTTGCGGGACTAGCGGGGGGAAGCTCCTACGAGCAGTACTTC
TRBV5-6	TRBD2	TRBJ2-3	NA	CASSPGLAGGTDTQYF	TGTGCCAGCAGCCCAGGGCTAGCGGGGGGCACAGATACGCAGTATTTT
TRBV27	TRBD2	TRBJ2-7	NA	CASSPSGSALEQYF	TGTGCCAGCAGTCCTAGCGGGAGTGCCCTCGAGCAGTACTTC
TRBV15	NA	TRBJ2-3	NA	CATSTTQGTDTQYF	TGTGCCACCAGCACCACTCAGGGGACAGATACGCAGTATTTT
TRBV4-3	NA	TRBJ1-1	NA	CASSQDFGGGEGNTEAFF	TGCGCCAGCAGCCAAGATTTCGGGGGAGGGGAAGGTAACACTGAAGCTTTCTTT
TRBV5-6	TRBD1	TRBJ1-2	few	CASSLVNDRAYGYTF	TGTGCCAGCAGCTTGGTCAACGACAGGGCCTATGGCTACACCTTC
TRBV13	NA	TRBJ2-7	NA	CASSGRGYEQYF	TGTGCCAGCAGCGGGAGGGGGTACGAGCAGTACTTC
TRBV28	NA	TRBJ2-2	NA	CASSFSSGGPWDGTRTGELFF	TGTGCCAGCAGTTTTAGTTCAGGGGGGCCCTGGGACGGCACTCGCACCGGGGAGCTGTTTTTT
TRBV9	NA	TRBJ2-3	NA	CASSVGLPGDTQYF	TGTGCCAGCAGCGTAGGGCTCCCCGGGGATACGCAGTATTTT
TRBV4-2	TRBD2	TRBJ2-1	NA	CASSQRLAVYNEQFF	TGTGCCAGCAGCCAACGACTAGCGGTTTACAATGAGCAGTTCTTC
TRBV6-4	TRBD2	TRBJ2-3	few	CASSALAGDVDTQYF	TGTGCCAGCAGTGCCCTAGCGGGAGATGTAGATACGCAGTATTTT
TRBV15	TRBD2	TRBJ2-7	NA	CATSRSEAGGPWYEQYF	TGTGCCACCAGCAGATCGGAAGCGGGAGGGCCTTGGTACGAGCAGTACTTC
TRBV7-9	TRBD2	TRBJ2-7	NA	CSSGDVGGNYEQYF	TGTTCCAGCGGGGATGTCGGGGGAAACTACGAGCAGTACTTC
TRBV7-9	TRBD1	TRBJ2-7	NA	CATGRWGDRGYEQYF	TGTGCCACCGGAAGATGGGGGGACAGGGGCTACGAGCAGTACTTC
TRBV18	NA	TRBJ2-4	NA	CASSSLPGGLAKNIQYF	TGTGCCAGCTCATCCCTCCCGGGGGGCCTAGCCAAAAACATTCAGTACTTC
TRBV7-2	NA	TRBJ2-3	NA	CASSLAGTSTDTQYF	TGTGCCAGCAGCTTAGCGGGCACCAGCACAGATACGCAGTATTTT
TRBV4-1	NA	TRBJ2-5	NA	CASSLSRGSQETQYF	TGCGCCAGCAGCCTCTCAAGGGGCAGCCAGGAGACCCAGTACTTC
TRBV2	TRBD2	TRBJ2-7	NA	CASSEGLGLAAYEQYF	TGTGCCAGCAGTGAAGGATTAGGGCTAGCGGCTTACGAGCAGTACTTC
TRBV5-1	NA	TRBJ1-4	NA	CASSSGANEKLFF	TGCGCCAGCTCGTCCGGGGCTAATGAAAAACTGTTTTTT
TRBV28	NA	TRBJ2-1	NA	CASSRDSLYNEQFF	TGTGCCAGTTCCAGGGACTCGCTTTACAATGAGCAGTTCTTC
TRBV30	NA	TRBJ2-7	NA	CAWKDYSSARYEQYF	TGCGCCTGGAAAGACTATAGCAGCGCACGGTACGAGCAGTACTTC
TRBV11-2	NA	TRBJ1-3	NA	CASSLLSPGATGNTIYF	TGTGCCAGCAGCTTGTTGTCGCCGGGAGCGACGGGAAACACCATATATTTT
TRBV27	TRBD1	TRBJ1-4	NA	CASSLLGQGKLFF	TGTGCCAGCAGTTTATTGGGACAGGGAAAACTGTTTTTT
TRBV30	NA	TRBJ2-7	NA	CAGQLESYEQYF	TGTGCGGGGCAACTGGAGTCCTACGAGCAGTACTTC
TRBV7-8	TRBD2	TRBJ2-2	NA	CASSLWGLAGAANTGELFF	TGTGCCAGCAGCTTGTGGGGACTAGCGGGAGCTGCGAACACCGGGGAGCTGTTTTTT
TRBV4-1	NA	TRBJ2-7	NA	CASSQEKDQGRYEQYF	TGCGCCAGCAGCCAAGAAAAGGACCAGGGCAGATACGAGCAGTACTTC
TRBV6-5	TRBD1	TRBJ1-5	NA	CASSPGTGNNQPQHF	TGTGCCAGCAGCCCAGGGACAGGAAACAATCAGCCCCAGCATTTT